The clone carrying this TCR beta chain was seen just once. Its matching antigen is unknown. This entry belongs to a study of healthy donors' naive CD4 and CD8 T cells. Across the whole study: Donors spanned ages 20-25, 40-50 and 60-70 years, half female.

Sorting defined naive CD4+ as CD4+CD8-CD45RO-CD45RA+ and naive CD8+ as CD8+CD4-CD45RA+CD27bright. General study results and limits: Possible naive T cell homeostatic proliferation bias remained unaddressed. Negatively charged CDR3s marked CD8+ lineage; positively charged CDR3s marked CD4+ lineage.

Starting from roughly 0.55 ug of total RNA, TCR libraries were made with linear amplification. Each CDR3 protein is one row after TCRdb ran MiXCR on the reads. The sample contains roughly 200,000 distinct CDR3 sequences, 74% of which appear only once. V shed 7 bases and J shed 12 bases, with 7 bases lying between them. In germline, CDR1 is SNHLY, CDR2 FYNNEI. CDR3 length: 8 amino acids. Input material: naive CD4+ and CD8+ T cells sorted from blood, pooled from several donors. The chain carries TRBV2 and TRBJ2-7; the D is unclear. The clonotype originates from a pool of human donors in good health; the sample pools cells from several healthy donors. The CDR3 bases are TGTGCCAGCAATTCCGGGTACTTC. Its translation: CASNSGYF.